Described below is a single T cell receptor beta chain sequence and its context. The target antigen is unknown. The length of the CDR3 is 13 residues. Germline loops: CDR1 SGHRS, CDR2 YFSETQ. The data derive from a study of monozygotic twins with inflammatory bowel disease. Broader study findings: IBD patients share fewer clonotypes with other people than healthy twins do, especially with disease activity.

Used for each TCR library was 3500 ng of total RNA. TCRdb re-analyzed the 5' RACE reads; it lists each CDR3 protein once, without DNA. The repertoire shows 440,000 or so distinct CDR3 sequences; the top ten hold approximately 2.3%. This receptor was identified in a human donor with ulcerative colitis or Crohn's disease, or a healthy co-twin of an affected twin (not recorded which). Sequencing input: blood. The V gene is TRBV5-1, the J gene TRBJ2-5; TCRdb gives TRBD1 as the D gene, but with no DNA this cannot be confirmed. CDR3 sequence reads: CASSQGQQETQYF.